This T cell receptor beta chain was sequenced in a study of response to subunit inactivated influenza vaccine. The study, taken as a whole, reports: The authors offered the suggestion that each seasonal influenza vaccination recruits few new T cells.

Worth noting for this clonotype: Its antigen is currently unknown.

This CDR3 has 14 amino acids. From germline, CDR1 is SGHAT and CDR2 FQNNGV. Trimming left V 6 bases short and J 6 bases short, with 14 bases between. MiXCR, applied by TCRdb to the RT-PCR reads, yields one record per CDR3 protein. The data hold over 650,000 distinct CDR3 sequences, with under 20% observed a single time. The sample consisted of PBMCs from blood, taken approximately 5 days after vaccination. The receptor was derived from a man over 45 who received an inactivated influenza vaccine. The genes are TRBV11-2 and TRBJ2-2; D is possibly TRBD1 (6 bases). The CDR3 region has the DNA TGTGCCAGCAGGGAACAGGGCTGGGCCGGGGAGCTGTTTTTT. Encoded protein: CASREQGWAGELFF.